This entry features one TCR beta chain sequence. This study enrolled people aged about 18 to 95 from about 24 US geographic areas. This entry belongs to a study of blood T cell repertoires in COVID-19. In the study overall: Samples of COVID-19 (acute and convalescent) were obtained from the United States, Italy and Spain. Sources were T cells, B-cell-depleted T cells, or PBMCs; the material itself was cDNA or gDNA.

This CDR3 region has 15 residues. The V gene's germline CDR1 is MNHEY and CDR2 SVGAGI. Trimming at V came to 6 bases and at J to 4 bases, leaving 8 bases not matched to a gene. In the original workflow: Nucleated cell number was recorded as an estimate derived from reference gene primer amplification. The protocol was immunoSEQ multiplex PCR, while the TCRdb copy is restricted to in-frame clones and leaves out a portion. The DNA gave D and trimming, while V, J and clone size come from that table. The sample includes about 210,000 clones, approximately 88% of them seen just once. The receptor was derived from a woman aged 18-35 years who had recovered from COVID-19. The chain links TRBV6-5 to TRBJ1-4; 7 bases line up with TRBD1. Sequenced: PBMCs or T cells enriched from blood (not recorded which). The CDR3 DNA reads as TGTGCCAGCAGGGCAGGACAGGCCTATAATGAAAAACTGTTTTTT. This sequence encodes CASRAGQAYNEKLFF.